The 4 T cell receptor beta chains below all came from one sample that was sequenced in a study of OX40 agonist ivuxolimab in advanced cancers. Data came from immunoSEQ multiplex PCR; TCRdb stores just in-frame clones and leaves some out. The sample includes just over 90,000 clones, roughly 94% seen only once; the top ten take over 2.5%. Specimen: CD4+ or CD8+ T cells sorted from blood, collected in a trial of the OX40 agonist ivuxolimab. The receptor set was obtained from an adult with an advanced solid tumor such as melanoma, head and neck, liver or kidney cancer.

The chain couples TRBV5-6 to TRBJ2-7, with D possibly called TRBD1 or TRBD2 (5 bases each). CDR3 length equals 14 residues. V dropped 4 bases and J dropped 0 bases, with 11 bases sitting between them. Germline assignment: CDR1 SGHDT and CDR2 YYEEEE. The DNA for the CDR3 is TGTGCCAGCAGCCCAGGGAGTGGCTCCTACGAGCAGTACTTC. Translated, it gives CASSPGSGSYEQYF.

There are a few counts of this clone. V gene TRBV19 combines with J gene TRBJ2-7; D ambiguous. CDR1 and CDR2 (germline): LNHDA, SQIVND (reference sequence). The CDR3 spans 13 residues. V gave up 1 base and J gave up 2 bases, with 6 bases separating them. The CDR3 spells CASSIVGAYEQYF. CDR3 DNA sequence: TGTGCCAGTAGTATAGTGGGTGCCTACGAGCAGTACTTC.

V usage is TRBV11-2 and J usage is TRBJ2-7, with a tentative D call TRBD1 (5 bases). Germline lookup yields CDR1 SGHAT and CDR2 FQNNGV. This CDR3 comprises 14 residues. V was shortened by 3 bases and J by 5 bases, with 14 bases between the two germline ends. In DNA form, the CDR3 reads TGTGCCAGCAGCTTCGGTCAGGGTCTAAACGAGCAGTACTTC. This codes for CASSFGQGLNEQYF.

The chain carries TRBV6-1 and TRBJ2-2; 10 bases line up with TRBD2. The junction had 5 bases not matched to a gene; V was cut back by 5 bases and J by 5 bases. In germline, CDR1 is MNHNS, CDR2 SASEGT. The CDR3 is made up of 15 amino acids. CDR3 region: CASSPQAGGTGELFF. The CDR3, as DNA: TGTGCCAGCAGTCCTCAAGCGGGGGGGACCGGGGAGCTGTTTTTT.